The rows below give T cell receptor beta chains drawn from one sample of a study of T-cell reconstitution after alpha-beta-depleted transplantation in children. TCRdb re-derived calls from the PCR reads in MiXCR, one entry per CDR3 protein. In the table there are hundreds of thousands of distinct CDR3 sequences, around 16% of which are singletons. The input for sequencing was PBMCs from the stem cell graft donor, taken from the stem cell graft. All receptors come from a human donor who donated a stem cell graft to a child with acute myeloid leukemia. Each CDR3 is given with its conserved first and last residue. A D gene is named only where the DNA matches it firmly. Some rows mark clone size as missing; the rest say once, few, many or name a class of expanded clone.

NA	TRBV4-3	NA	TRBJ2-7	CASSQEGTTSYEQYF
NA	TRBV20-1	many	TRBJ2-1	CSATFSGGEQFF
NA	TRBV20-1	many	TRBJ1-1	CSASGHMNTEAFF
TRBD2	TRBV5-1	few	TRBJ2-3	CASSLIIAGGTDTQYF
NA	TRBV12-3/TRBV12-4	NA	TRBJ2-7	CASSLLNPSYEQYF
NA	TRBV24-1	NA	TRBJ2-5	CATSDRALSSGTQYF
NA	TRBV29-1	many	TRBJ1-1	CSVHVGGANTEAFF
NA	TRBV12-3/TRBV12-4	NA	TRBJ1-5	CASSLGVWQPQHF
TRBD2	TRBV20-1	NA	TRBJ2-3	CSARLAGALGTDTQYF
NA	TRBV20-1	many	TRBJ1-1	CSAREAGRITEAFF
NA	TRBV6-5	many	TRBJ1-6	CASSPPGGSPLHF
NA	TRBV9	NA	TRBJ2-7	CASSLDGSSYEQYF
TRBD1	TRBV7-2	many	TRBJ1-2	CASSSQGYGYTF
TRBD1	TRBV7-2	many	TRBJ1-6	CASSPGQVSPLHF
NA	TRBV6-5	NA	TRBJ1-1	CASSYSPDKAFF
NA	TRBV20-1	many	TRBJ2-7	CSAMRADSYEQYF
TRBD2	TRBV20-1	NA	TRBJ2-5	CSASLDGGGPQETQYF
NA	TRBV20-1	many	TRBJ2-1	CSAPSGGLNEQFF
NA	TRBV24-1	NA	TRBJ2-1	CATLGTSNEQFF
TRBD2	TRBV11-3	NA	TRBJ2-1	CASSNRTSGGREQFF
NA	TRBV12-3/TRBV12-4	NA	TRBJ1-1	CASRYTENTEAFF
NA	TRBV7-7	NA	TRBJ2-5	CASSVSQGYQETQYF
NA	TRBV20-1	many	TRBJ1-6	CSARVGGGNSPLHF
NA	TRBV29-1	many	TRBJ2-4	CSAEGFGKNIQYF
NA	TRBV20-1	many	TRBJ2-3	CSARDRFTDTQYF
NA	TRBV29-1	NA	TRBJ1-1	CSVWLGGTEAFF
NA	TRBV13	many	TRBJ2-3	CASSLKGHDTQYF
TRBD2	TRBV29-1	many	TRBJ2-1	CSVPSGITNNEQFF
TRBD1	TRBV20-1	few	TRBJ1-2	CSAGLDRGRFVNGYTF
TRBD1	TRBV7-9	NA	TRBJ1-2	CASSSRDRGPFDYGYTF
TRBD2	TRBV20-1	many	TRBJ2-3	CSAHTSGGAQDTQYF
NA	TRBV6-5	NA	TRBJ2-1	CASSYSERIYNEQFF
TRBD2	TRBV5-1	few	TRBJ2-7	CASSLAKVAGSYEQYF
TRBD2	TRBV5-6	NA	TRBJ2-5	CASSWAHAGGRETQYF
NA	TRBV7-2	NA	TRBJ2-7	CASSLSLADGLYEQYF
NA	TRBV25-1	many	TRBJ1-2	CASRGTEGYYGYTF
NA	TRBV20-1	many	TRBJ2-5	CSALYREETQYF
NA	TRBV30	few	TRBJ1-1	CAWSRGRKGEAFF
NA	TRBV29-1	many	TRBJ2-5	CSVDLLKTQYF
NA	TRBV12-3/TRBV12-4	few	TRBJ2-7	CASRIGLSYEQYF
TRBD2	TRBV28	many	TRBJ2-1	CASRPTSGGAREQFF
TRBD2	TRBV5-1	NA	TRBJ2-1	CASSLLGLALNNEQFF
NA	TRBV7-9	NA	TRBJ1-2	CASSLGSSTINYGYTF
TRBD1	TRBV6-1	few	TRBJ2-1	CASSDIQGHEQFF
TRBD1	TRBV20-1	NA	TRBJ2-7	CSALVAGGIGRGRSYEQYF
NA	TRBV2	once	TRBJ2-5	CASSADLGETQYF
NA	TRBV6-5	many	TRBJ2-7	CASSYSKGAYEQYF
TRBD1	TRBV7-8	few	TRBJ2-3	CASRDRGRPDTQYF
TRBD1	TRBV29-1	many	TRBJ1-1	CSVPGGRKAFF
TRBD2	TRBV20-1	few	TRBJ2-1	CSASPWGGRHNEQFF